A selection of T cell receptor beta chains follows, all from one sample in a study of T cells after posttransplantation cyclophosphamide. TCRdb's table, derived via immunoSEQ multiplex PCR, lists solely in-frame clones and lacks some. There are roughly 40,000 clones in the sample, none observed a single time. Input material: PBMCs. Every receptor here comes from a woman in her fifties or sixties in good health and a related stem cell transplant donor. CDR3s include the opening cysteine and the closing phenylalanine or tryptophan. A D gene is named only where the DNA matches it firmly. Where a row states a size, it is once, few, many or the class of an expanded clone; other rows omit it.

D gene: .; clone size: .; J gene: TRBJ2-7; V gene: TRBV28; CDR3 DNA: TGTGCCAGCAACGCGGGGCGGTCCTACGAGCAGTACTTC; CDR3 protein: CASNAGRSYEQYF
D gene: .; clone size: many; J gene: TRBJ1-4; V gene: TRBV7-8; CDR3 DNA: TGTGCCAGCAGCTTTATCGGTGAAAAACTGTTTTTT; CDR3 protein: CASSFIGEKLFF
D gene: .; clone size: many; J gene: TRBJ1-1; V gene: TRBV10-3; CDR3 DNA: TGTGCCATCAGTGAGTGGGGGGAGGAGAACACTGAAGCTTTCTTT; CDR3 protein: CAISEWGEENTEAFF
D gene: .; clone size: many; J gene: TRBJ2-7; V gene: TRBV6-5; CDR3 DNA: TGTGCCAGCAGTTCCCAGGGGTCCGAGCAGTACTTC; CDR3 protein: CASSSQGSEQYF
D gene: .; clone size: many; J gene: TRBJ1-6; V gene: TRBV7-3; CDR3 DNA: TGTGCCAGCAGCCCCTCTGGGGGGGGGAATTCACCCCTCCACTTT; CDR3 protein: CASSPSGGGNSPLHF
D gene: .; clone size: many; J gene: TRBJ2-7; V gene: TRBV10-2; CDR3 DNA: TGCGCCAGCCTCGGACAGAGCTACGAGCAGTACTTC; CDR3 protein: CASLGQSYEQYF
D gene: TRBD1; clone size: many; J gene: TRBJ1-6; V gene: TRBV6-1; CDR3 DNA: TGTGCCAGCATCCTGGACAGGGTTAATAATTCACCCCTCCACTTT; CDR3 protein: CASILDRVNNSPLHF
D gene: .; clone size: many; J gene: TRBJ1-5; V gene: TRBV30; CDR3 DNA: TGTGCCTGGAGTCGGGGACTTCTCCCGAACCAGCCCCAGCATTTT; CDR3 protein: CAWSRGLLPNQPQHF
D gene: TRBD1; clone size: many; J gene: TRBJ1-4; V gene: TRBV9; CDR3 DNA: TGTGCCAGCAGCGTCACCTCAGGGGGCGAAAAACTGTTTTTT; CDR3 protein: CASSVTSGGEKLFF
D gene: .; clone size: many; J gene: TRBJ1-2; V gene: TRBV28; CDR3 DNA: TGTGCCAGCAGTCCCCGGGCAAGGAGGAACTATGGCTACACCTTC; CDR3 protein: CASSPRARRNYGYTF
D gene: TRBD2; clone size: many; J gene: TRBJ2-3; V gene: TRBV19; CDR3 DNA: TGTGCCAGTAGTATAGAGGTATTCGGACTAGCGGGCACAGATACGCAGTATTTT; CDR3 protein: CASSIEVFGLAGTDTQYF
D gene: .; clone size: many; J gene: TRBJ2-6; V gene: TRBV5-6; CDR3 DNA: TGTGCCACCACTCAATGGGGGGCCAACGTCCTGACTTTC; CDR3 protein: CATTQWGANVLTF
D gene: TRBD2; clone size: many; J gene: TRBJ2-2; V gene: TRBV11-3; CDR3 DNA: TGTGCCAGCAGCCCCCGGGGGGGGGAAGATTGGACCGGGGAGCTGTTTTTT; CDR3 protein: CASSPRGGEDWTGELFF
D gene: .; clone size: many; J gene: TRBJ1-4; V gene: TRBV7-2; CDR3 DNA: TGTGCCAGCAGCCCTCGAGCCGAGGGTTTAACTAATGAAAAACTGTTTTTT; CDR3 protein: CASSPRAEGLTNEKLFF
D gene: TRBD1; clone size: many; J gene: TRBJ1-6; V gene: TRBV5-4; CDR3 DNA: TGTGCCAGCAGGCGGACAGGGGGCGCGGATAATTCACCCCTCCACTTT; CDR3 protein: CASRRTGGADNSPLHF
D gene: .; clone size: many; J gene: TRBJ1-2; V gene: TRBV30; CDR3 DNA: TGTGCCTGGTTGGGAGGGCATGGCTACACCTTC; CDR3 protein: CAWLGGHGYTF
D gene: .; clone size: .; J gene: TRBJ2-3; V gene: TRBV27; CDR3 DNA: TGTGCCAGCAGTTTATGGGGGCTTTCAACAAGCACAGATACGCAGTATTTT; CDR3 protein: CASSLWGLSTSTDTQYF
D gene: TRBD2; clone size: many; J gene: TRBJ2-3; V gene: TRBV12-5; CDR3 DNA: TGTGCTAGTGGTATGGGGGACTACCACACAGATACGCAGTATTTT; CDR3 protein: CASGMGDYHTDTQYF
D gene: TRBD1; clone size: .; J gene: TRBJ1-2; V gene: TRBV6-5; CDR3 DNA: TGTGCCAGCAGTTACTACGGGACAGTTAACTATGGCTACACCTTC; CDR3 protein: CASSYYGTVNYGYTF
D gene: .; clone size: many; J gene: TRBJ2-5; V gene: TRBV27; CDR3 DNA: TGTGCCAGCAGCTCACAACTAGCCTCCCCTCAATTCTACTTC; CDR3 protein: CASSSQLASPQFYF
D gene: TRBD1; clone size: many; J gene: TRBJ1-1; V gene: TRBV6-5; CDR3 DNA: TGTGCCAGCAGCAAAGGGACAGGGGAGGCTTTCTTT; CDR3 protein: CASSKGTGEAFF
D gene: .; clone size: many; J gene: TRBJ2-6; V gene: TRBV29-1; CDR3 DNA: TGCAGCGTTGGGTGGGTCGCGGACGTCCTGACTTTC; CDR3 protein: CSVGWVADVLTF
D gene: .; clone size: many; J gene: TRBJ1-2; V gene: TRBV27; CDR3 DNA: TGTGCCAGCAGTTTCCGAGCTTTGGAGGGCTACACCTTC; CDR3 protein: CASSFRALEGYTF
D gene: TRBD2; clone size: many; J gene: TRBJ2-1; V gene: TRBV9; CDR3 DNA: TGTGCCAGCAGCGTACGACTAGCTATAAATGAGCAGTTCTTC; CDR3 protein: CASSVRLAINEQFF
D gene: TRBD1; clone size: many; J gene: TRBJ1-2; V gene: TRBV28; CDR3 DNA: TGTGCCAGCAGTTTGCTCTGGGACAGGAAAAACTATGGCTACACCTTC; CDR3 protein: CASSLLWDRKNYGYTF
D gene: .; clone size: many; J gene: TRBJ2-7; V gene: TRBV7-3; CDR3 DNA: TGTGCCAGCTCTTCGACTCGCGCGGGGGAGCAGTACTTC; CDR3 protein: CASSSTRAGEQYF
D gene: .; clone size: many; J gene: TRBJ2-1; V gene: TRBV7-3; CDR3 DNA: TGTGCCAGCAGCTTAACTAGCGGAGTGTACAATGAGCAGTTCTTC; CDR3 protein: CASSLTSGVYNEQFF
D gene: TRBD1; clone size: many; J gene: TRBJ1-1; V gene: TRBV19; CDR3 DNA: TGTGCCAGTAGTATAAGGCAGGGGGCCGGAGGATACACTGAAGCTTTCTTT; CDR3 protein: CASSIRQGAGGYTEAFF
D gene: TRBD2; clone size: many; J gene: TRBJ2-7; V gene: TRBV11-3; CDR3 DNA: TGTGCCAGCAGCCCCGGACTAGCGGAGAGCTCCTACGAGCAGTACTTC; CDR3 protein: CASSPGLAESSYEQYF
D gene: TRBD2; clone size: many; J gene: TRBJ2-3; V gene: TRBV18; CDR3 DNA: TGTGCCAGCTCGGAGACCAGCGGGGGGCGAGAAGATACGCAGTATTTT; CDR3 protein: CASSETSGGREDTQYF
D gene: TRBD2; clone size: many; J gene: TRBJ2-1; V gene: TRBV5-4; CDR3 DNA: TGTGCCAGCAGCTTGGTACCCCACGATGGCGGGGGGGCTTTCAATGAGCAGTTCTTC; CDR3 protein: CASSLVPHDGGGAFNEQFF
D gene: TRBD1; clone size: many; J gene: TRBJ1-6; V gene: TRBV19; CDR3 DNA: TGTGCCAGTAGTATAGTTTCAGGGGGCAGGTCACCCCTCCACTTT; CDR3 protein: CASSIVSGGRSPLHF
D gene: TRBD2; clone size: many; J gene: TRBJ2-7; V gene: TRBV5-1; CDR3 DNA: TGCGCCAGCAGTATTCTAGCGGAAGCCTACGAGCAGTACTTC; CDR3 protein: CASSILAEAYEQYF